This T cell receptor beta chain was recorded in a study of T cells in localized non-small cell lung cancer. Trimming cost V 4 bases and J 1 base, with 16 bases left between them. The germline CDR1 and CDR2 sequences are LNHDA and SQIVND (reference sequence). This CDR3 is 16 amino acids long. TCRdb's copy holds only in-frame clones and misses some; the assay was immunoSEQ multiplex PCR. The sample carries about 1,400 clones, roughly 25% recorded once. This clonotype was sampled from a woman aged 35 to 75 with stage I lung adenocarcinoma. The sequences come from lung tumor tissue, collected before any cancer treatment. The chain recombines TRBV19 with TRBJ1-1, with D unclear. The CDR3 loop reads CASSTSRRSPNTEAFF. CDR3 bases: TGTGCCAGTAGTACCTCTCGCCGGTCCCCGAACACTGAAGCTTTCTTT.